This T cell receptor beta chain was recorded in a study of T cells after yellow fever vaccination. Study-wide results and caveats: Only a minor proportion of clonotypes was detected across both CD4 and CD8 compartments. The study found a weaker secondary response that peaked faster, day 5 versus 15. Post-booster reappearance was seen for most primary-vaccination clones (roughly 96% CD4, around 90% CD8).

A universal primer site and UMIs were added as TCR cDNA was made by 5'RACE template switching. TCRdb re-analysed the 5' RACE reads in MiXCR, keeping a single row per CDR3 protein. The sample contains roughly 110,000 distinct CDR3 sequences, 7.5% to 9.5% of which appear only once. Per germline, CDR1 SGHDT and CDR2 YYEEEE. J gave up 6 bases and V 3 bases, and 0 bases lay outside the gene matches. The CDR3 totals 12 residues. Notes on this clonotype: What it binds is unknown.

Sequenced material: CD8+ T cells sorted from PBMCs, taken 45 days after the yellow fever booster vaccination. The clonotype comes from a man aged 30 to 39 who received the YFV17D yellow fever vaccine. The chain uses TRBV5-6 and TRBJ1-2, with 9 nucleotides matching TRBD1. DNA for the CDR3: TGTGCCAGCAGCTGGGACAGGGATGGCTACACCTTC. This codes for CASSWDRDGYTF.